This TCR beta chain is drawn from a study of T-cell reconstitution after alpha-beta-depleted transplantation in children. Preparation of the TCRbeta library used unique molecular identifiers. TCRdb passed the PCR reads through MiXCR, listing each CDR3 protein once. Among around 500,000 distinct CDR3 sequences listed, around an eighth were seen once. The CDR3 totals 12 residues. The ends were cut back, 3 bases at V and 5 bases at J, with 8 bases in the middle. Germline CDR1 reads SGDLS; CDR2 reads YYNGEE. Sample: PBMCs from the stem cell graft donor, taken from the stem cell graft. The V and J genes are TRBV9 and TRBJ2-5; D not certain. The receptor comes from a human donor who donated a stem cell graft to a child with combined immunodeficiency. CDR3 protein: CASSAPGETQYF. DNA for the CDR3: TGTGCCAGCAGCGCCCCCGGGGAGACCCAGTACTTC.